These T cell receptor beta chains were read from a single sample in a study of technical replicates of blood from several donors. Assay: immunoSEQ multiplex PCR; the TCRdb copy retains only in-frame clones and omits some. The table includes 58,000 or so clones, roughly 86% detected once. Sequences were obtained from PBMCs. All receptors derive from a human donor in good health. Some clones in this sample may be carry-over from other donors' samples. Both conserved end residues are part of each CDR3. The D gene is left open where the match is weak. Size is stated for part of the rows, as once, few or many counts, or as a class when the clone is expanded.

J	D	V	size	CDR3	DNA
TRBJ1-6	.	TRBV12-5	.	CASGLGRAGNSPLHF	TGTGCTAGTGGTTTGGGCCGGGCAGGGAATTCACCCCTCCACTTT
TRBJ2-1	.	TRBV7-9	.	CASSLMTDHNEQFF	TGTGCCAGCAGCCTAATGACAGACCACAATGAGCAGTTCTTC
TRBJ2-5	.	TRBV19	.	CASSIGGQNQETQYF	TGTGCCAGTAGTATAGGTGGTCAGAACCAAGAGACCCAGTACTTC
TRBJ2-3	TRBD2	TRBV9	.	CASSTGEGGRARTDTQYF	TGTGCCAGCAGCACTGGGGAGGGCGGGAGGGCCCGAACAGATACGCAGTATTTT
TRBJ1-2	TRBD1	TRBV7-9	.	CASSYDRGGGYTF	TGTGCCAGCAGCTACGACAGGGGTGGAGGCTACACCTTC
TRBJ2-1	TRBD2	TRBV5-1	.	CASLFNSGGGGEQFF	TGCGCCAGCCTTTTTAATAGCGGGGGAGGCGGTGAGCAGTTCTTC
TRBJ2-1	TRBD2	TRBV11-2	.	CASSFAAGVFVNEQFF	TGTGCCAGCAGCTTCGCGGCGGGGGTCTTTGTAAATGAGCAGTTCTTC
TRBJ1-1	.	TRBV4-3	.	CASSQETGSEAFF	TGCGCCAGCAGCCAAGAGACTGGGAGTGAAGCTTTCTTT
TRBJ1-6	TRBD1	TRBV5-5	.	CASSPSDRANSPLHF	TGTGCCAGCAGCCCCTCGGACAGGGCCAATTCACCCCTCCACTTT
TRBJ2-7	.	TRBV2	.	CASIGAYEQYF	TGTGCCAGCATAGGGGCCTACGAGCAGTACTTC
TRBJ2-5	.	TRBV6-5	.	CASSYSGGVETQYF	TGTGCCAGCAGTTACTCGGGGGGTGTAGAGACCCAGTACTTC
TRBJ2-1	.	TRBV11-2	once	CASSLNTYNEQFF	TGTGCCAGCAGCTTAAATACTTACAATGAGCAGTTCTTC
TRBJ2-1	TRBD1	TRBV4-2	once	CASSQDRTGFRYNEQFF	TGTGCCAGCAGCCAGGACAGGACAGGGTTTAGGTACAATGAGCAGTTCTTC
TRBJ2-5	.	TRBV7-8	once	CASSLRDTTPGETQYF	TGTGCCAGCAGCTTACGGGACACGACCCCCGGAGAGACCCAGTACTTC
TRBJ1-1	.	TRBV30	.	CAWNPRTEAFF	TGTGCCTGGAACCCTCGGACTGAAGCTTTCTTT
TRBJ2-1	.	TRBV4-3	.	CASSQDLTRNEQFF	TGCGCCAGCAGCCAAGACCTCACTAGGAATGAGCAGTTCTTC
TRBJ2-1	.	TRBV5-1	.	CASGPKPPTNEQFF	TGCGCCAGCGGTCCTAAACCCCCCACCAATGAGCAGTTCTTC
TRBJ2-7	.	TRBV25-1	.	CASSRSPLAYEQYF	TGTGCCAGCAGTAGATCCCCGCTAGCCTACGAGCAGTACTTC
TRBJ2-6	TRBD1	TRBV7-3	.	CASSPRTGVGANVLTF	TGTGCCAGCAGCCCCCGGACAGGGGTCGGGGCCAACGTCCTGACTTTC
TRBJ2-5	TRBD1	TRBV10-3	.	CAIREGQGETQYF	TGTGCCATCAGAGAGGGACAGGGAGAGACCCAGTACTTC
TRBJ2-5	.	TRBV5-3	.	CARSPGQETQYF	TGTGCCAGAAGCCCGGGGCAAGAGACCCAGTACTTC
TRBJ1-2	.	TRBV27	.	CASSLKEAYDSYTF	TGTGCCAGCAGTTTAAAGGAGGCGTACGATAGCTACACCTTC
TRBJ2-3	.	TRBV28	.	CASSLTVRGTQYF	TGTGCCAGCAGTTTAACGGTTCGGGGTACGCAGTATTTT
TRBJ2-3	TRBD2	TRBV7-6	.	CASSPNVGTSLTDTQYF	TGTGCCAGCAGCCCTAATGTTGGGACTAGCCTGACAGATACGCAGTATTTT
TRBJ2-5	TRBD2	TRBV9	.	CASSPSGGARETQYF	TGTGCCAGCAGCCCAAGCGGGGGGGCCAGGGAGACCCAGTACTTC
TRBJ2-5	.	TRBV4-3	.	CASSQDRGIKTQYF	TGCGCCAGCAGCCAAGATCGAGGTATTAAGACCCAGTACTTC
TRBJ2-2	TRBD2	TRBV19	.	CASARGLAGSRDTGELFF	TGTGCCAGTGCCCGGGGACTAGCGGGGTCTCGGGACACCGGGGAGCTGTTTTTT
TRBJ2-2	.	TRBV11-1	.	CASSRRRAPGELFF	TGTGCCAGCAGTCGTAGGAGGGCACCCGGGGAGCTGTTTTTT
TRBJ2-5	.	TRBV9	.	CASSPPKPGETQYF	TGTGCCAGCAGCCCACCTAAGCCGGGGGAGACCCAGTACTTC
TRBJ1-2	TRBD1	TRBV7-2	.	CASSPRDRGRDGYTF	TGTGCCAGCAGCCCCCGGGACAGGGGGAGAGATGGCTACACCTTC
TRBJ1-1	.	TRBV6-1	.	CASLSKEMNTEAFF	TGTGCCAGCCTGAGTAAAGAGATGAACACTGAAGCTTTCTTT
TRBJ1-1	TRBD1	TRBV29-1	few	CSVEDRVNTEAFF	TGCAGCGTTGAGGACAGGGTGAACACTGAAGCTTTCTTT
TRBJ1-1	.	TRBV5-8	.	CASSRGGSPEAFF	TGTGCCAGCAGCCGCGGCGGCAGCCCCGAAGCTTTCTTT
TRBJ2-5	.	TRBV7-9	few	CASSLSDQETQYF	TGTGCCAGCAGCTTAAGCGACCAAGAGACCCAGTACTTC
TRBJ2-7	TRBD2	TRBV7-9	.	CASSSTSGIAGSYEQYF	TGTGCCAGCAGCTCGACTAGCGGGATCGCCGGCTCCTACGAGCAGTACTTC
TRBJ2-7	.	TRBV19	.	CASRSGGFYEQYF	TGTGCCAGTCGTAGCGGAGGTTTTTACGAGCAGTACTTC
TRBJ2-7	.	TRBV18	.	CASSPRLKGDYEQYF	TGTGCCAGCTCACCACGCCTGAAAGGGGACTACGAGCAGTACTTC
TRBJ1-5	TRBD1	TRBV7-2	.	CASSFQGAGNQPQHF	TGTGCCAGCAGCTTTCAGGGGGCCGGGAATCAGCCCCAGCATTTT
TRBJ2-5	TRBD2	TRBV9	.	CASSVGGSGSETQYF	TGTGCCAGCAGCGTCGGGGGTAGCGGGAGTGAGACCCAGTACTTC
TRBJ2-7	TRBD2	TRBV19	.	CASSLSGGTSYEQYF	TGTGCCAGTAGTCTCAGCGGGGGTACATCCTACGAGCAGTACTTC
TRBJ2-1	TRBD2	TRBV7-9	.	CASSSRLAGGPGEQFF	TGTGCCAGCAGCTCCCGTCTAGCGGGAGGGCCTGGAGAGCAGTTCTTC
TRBJ2-6	TRBD2	TRBV5-4	.	CASSLGLAGGRSGANVLTF	TGTGCCAGCAGCTTGGGACTAGCGGGGGGCCGCTCTGGGGCCAACGTCCTGACTTTC
TRBJ2-7	.	TRBV7-8	.	CASSLGASPPGQYF	TGTGCCAGCAGCTTAGGGGCGTCCCCGCCTGGGCAGTACTTC